These T cell receptor beta chains were read from a single sample in a study of blood T cells in healthy people across ages. MiXCR, run by TCRdb on the 5' RACE reads, gives a single entry per CDR3 protein. Of more than 750,000 distinct CDR3 sequences detected, 25% to 30% appear once; the ten largest clones hold 9.5% to 13%. The sample also formed part of further work on T cells of mothers and their children.

Sequenced input: blood. Every receptor here comes from a woman aged 40 to 50 in good health. Each CDR3 is given without its conserved first and last residue. The order of the fields is J gene, V gene, CDR3 protein.

TRBJ1-4,TRBV10-3,AIRNREAANEKLF
TRBJ1-2,TRBV5-1,ASSLEGTTYGYT
TRBJ2-7,TRBV27,ASSLGTSLLDEQY
TRBJ2-1,TRBV20-1,SARDDREQF
TRBJ2-3,TRBV14,ASSQDHSGGASDTQY
TRBJ2-1,TRBV5-1,ASSAPPGGNEQF
TRBJ1-3,TRBV20-1,SAAMGTGNTIY
TRBJ2-1,TRBV28,ASDPRAGPYNEQF
TRBJ2-7,TRBV20-1,SARDSSYHEQY
TRBJ2-7,TRBV6-1,ASSDRGPSYEQY
TRBJ2-6,TRBV28,ASSFGTASGANVLT
TRBJ1-3,TRBV4-1,ASSQLGTDSGNTIY
TRBJ1-2,TRBV3-1,ASSQGTGNGGYT
TRBJ2-1,TRBV4-1,ASSQDAGSSYNEQF
TRBJ2-2,TRBV5-1,ASSLGGGLNTGELF
TRBJ2-1,TRBV5-5,ASSRASGGHKVDEQF
TRBJ2-3,TRBV28,ASSSKTGLADTQY
TRBJ2-1,TRBV7-2,ASSHRPGQLYNEQF
TRBJ1-6,TRBV5-1,ASSPSPASGISPLH
TRBJ1-1,TRBV28,ASFSPGRQTGDTEAF
TRBJ1-2,TRBV15,ATSRPNALGYT
TRBJ2-7,TRBV4-1,ASSQETGYEQY
TRBJ2-3,TRBV4-1,ASSHPPRRGSTDTQY